This T cell receptor beta chain is from a study of CD8 T cells in ankylosing spondylitis. Germline V CDR1 and CDR2: SNHLY, FYNNEI. Trimming cost V 8 bases and J 2 bases, with 22 bases left between them. The CDR3 spans 16 residues. Via MiXCR, TCRdb re-called the 5' RACE reads, giving one row per CDR3 protein. Of 350,000 to 400,000 distinct CDR3 sequences listed, 20% are singletons. This sequence joins TRBV2 and TRBJ2-7; D is tentatively TRBD1 or TRBD2 (5 bases each). The sequenced material came from blood, either unsorted or a sorted T cell fraction (not recorded which). The origin of this receptor is a male donor with ankylosing spondylitis or in good health (not recorded which). CDR3 amino acids: CASHEIPGQDTYEQYF. CDR3 in DNA: TGTGCCAGCCATGAAATTCCGGGGCAGGACACCTACGAGCAGTACTTC. Full variable domain (remainder filled in from reference TRBV2 and TRBJ2-7): EPEVTQTPSHQVTQMGQEVILRCVPISNHLYFYWYRQILGQKVEFLVSFYNNEISEKSEIFDDQFSVERPDGSNFTLKIRSTKLEDSAMYFCASHEIPGQDTYEQYFGPGTRLTVT.